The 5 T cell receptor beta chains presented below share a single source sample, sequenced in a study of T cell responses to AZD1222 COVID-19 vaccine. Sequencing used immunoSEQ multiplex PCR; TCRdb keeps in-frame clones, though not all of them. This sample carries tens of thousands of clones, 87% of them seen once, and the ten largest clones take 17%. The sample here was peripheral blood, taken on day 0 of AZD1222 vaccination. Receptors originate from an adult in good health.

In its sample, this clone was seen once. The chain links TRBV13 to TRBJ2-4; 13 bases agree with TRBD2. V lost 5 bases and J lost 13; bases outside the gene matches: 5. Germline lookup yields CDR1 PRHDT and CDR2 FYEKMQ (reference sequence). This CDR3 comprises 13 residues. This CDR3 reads CASSPGLAGPQYF. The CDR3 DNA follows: TGTGCCAGCAGCCCGGGACTAGCGGGGCCGCAGTACTTC.

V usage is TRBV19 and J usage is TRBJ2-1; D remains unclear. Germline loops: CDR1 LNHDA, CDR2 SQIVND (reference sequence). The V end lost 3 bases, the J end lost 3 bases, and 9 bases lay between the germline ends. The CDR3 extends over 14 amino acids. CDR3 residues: CASSIRPNYNEQFF. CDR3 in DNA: TGTGCCAGTAGTATTAGGCCTAACTACAATGAGCAGTTCTTC.

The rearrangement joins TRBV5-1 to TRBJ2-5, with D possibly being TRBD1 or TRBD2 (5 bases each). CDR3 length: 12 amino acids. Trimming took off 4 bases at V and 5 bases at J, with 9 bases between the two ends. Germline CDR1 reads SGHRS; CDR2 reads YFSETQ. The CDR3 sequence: CASSGGWETQYF. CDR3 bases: TGCGCCAGCAGCGGGGGATGGGAGACCCAGTACTTC.

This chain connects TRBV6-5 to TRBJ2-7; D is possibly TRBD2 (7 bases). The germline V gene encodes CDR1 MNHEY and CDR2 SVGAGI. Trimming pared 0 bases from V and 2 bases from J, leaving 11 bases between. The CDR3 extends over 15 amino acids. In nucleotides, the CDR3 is TGTGCCAGCAGTTACTCGGCGGGGGCGACCTACGAGCAGTACTTC. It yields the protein CASSYSAGATYEQYF.

The CDR3 reads CASSSRLGSNYGYTF. The CDR3 DNA follows: TGTGCCAGCAGCTCTCGTCTAGGCTCTAACTATGGCTACACCTTC. The chain uses TRBV11-3 and TRBJ1-2; no reliable D call. Germline V CDR1 and CDR2: SGHNT, YENEEA. CDR3 length: 15 residues. The V end was cut by 4 bases, the J end by 0 bases, with 12 bases between. Using reference TRBV11-3 and TRBJ1-2 for the parts outside the CDR3, the full variable domain is EAGVVQSPRYKIIEKKQPVAFWCNPISGHNTLYWYLQNLGQGPELLIRYENEEAVDDSQLPKDRFSAERLKGVDSTLKIQPAELGDSAVYLCASSSRLGSNYGYTFGSGTRLTVV.